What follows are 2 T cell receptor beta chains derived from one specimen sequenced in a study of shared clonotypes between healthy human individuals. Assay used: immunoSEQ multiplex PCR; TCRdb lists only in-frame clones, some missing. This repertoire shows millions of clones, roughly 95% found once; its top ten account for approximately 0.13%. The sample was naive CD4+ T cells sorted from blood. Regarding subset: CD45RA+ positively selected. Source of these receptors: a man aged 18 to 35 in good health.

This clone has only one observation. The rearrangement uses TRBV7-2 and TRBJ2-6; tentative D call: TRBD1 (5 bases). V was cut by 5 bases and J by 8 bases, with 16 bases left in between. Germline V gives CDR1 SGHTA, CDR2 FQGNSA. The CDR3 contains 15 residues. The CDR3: CASSGAALGTNVLTF. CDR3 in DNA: TGTGCCAGCAGCGGGGCAGCTCTGGGGACCAACGTCCTGACTTTC.

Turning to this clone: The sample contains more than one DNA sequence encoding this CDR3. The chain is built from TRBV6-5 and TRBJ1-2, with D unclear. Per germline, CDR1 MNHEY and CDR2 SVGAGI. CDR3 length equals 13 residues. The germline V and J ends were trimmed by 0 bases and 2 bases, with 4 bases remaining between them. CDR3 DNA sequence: TGTGCCAGCAGTTACTCGCGCAACTATGGCTACACCTTC. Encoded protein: CASSYSRNYGYTF.